The 20 T cell receptor beta chains below come from one sample, sequenced in a study of blood T cell repertoires in COVID-19. The method was immunoSEQ multiplex PCR; TCRdb's version includes in-frame clones alone and lacks a portion of them. Of about 150,000 clones in the sample, roughly 80% were seen once. Input material: peripheral blood. The receptors stem from a woman in her sixties with acute or convalescent COVID-19.

V and J are TRBV7-3 and TRBJ1-1, with D possibly being TRBD1 (5 bases). The CDR3 loop spans 14 amino acids. V lost 0 bases and J lost 2, with 7 bases in between. From germline, CDR1 is SGHTA and CDR2 FQGTGA. The CDR3 coding sequence is TGTGCCAGCAGCTTAACGGGGGGTAACACTGAAGCTTTCTTT. Translation gives CASSLTGGNTEAFF.

This clone came up a few times. V usage is TRBV24-1 and J usage is TRBJ1-2; 7 bases map to TRBD1. Germline V gene sequence: CDR1 KGHDR, CDR2 SFDVKD. The CDR3 is 16 amino acids. The V segment lost 3 bases and the J segment 5 bases; nucleotides outside the gene matches: 11. The CDR3 reads CATSDKGQATFYGYTF. The CDR3 coding sequence is TGTGCCACCAGTGATAAAGGACAGGCTACATTTTATGGCTACACCTTC.

The V call is TRBV18, the J call TRBJ1-6; 9 bases fit TRBD1. With V trimmed by 0 bases and J by 1 base, 7 bases remained unmatched. Germline V gene sequence: CDR1 KGHSH, CDR2 LQKENI. This CDR3 region has 19 residues. The chain's CDR3 is CASSPPGQGRGSYNSPLHF. The CDR3 coding sequence is TGTGCCAGCTCACCACCGGGACAGGGACGAGGATCCTATAATTCACCCCTCCACTTT.

This clone has just a few counts. The rearrangement joins TRBV11-3 to TRBJ2-2, with 12 positions matching TRBD2. The CDR3 length is 16 residues. J gave up 1 base and V 4 bases, and 1 base lay outside the gene matches. Germline V gives CDR1 SGHNT, CDR2 YENEEA. DNA for the CDR3: TGTGCCAGCAGCTCGGGACTAGCGGGGAACACCGGGGAGCTGTTTTTT. Translation gives CASSSGLAGNTGELFF.

The chain has TRBV7-2 and TRBJ2-7; TRBD1 aligns across 11 bases. Germline V gene data show CDR1 as SGHTA and CDR2 as FQGNSA. J lost 2 bases, V lost 5 bases, and 5 bases had no gene match. The CDR3 totals 15 residues. CDR3 DNA sequence: TGTGCCAGCAGCGCCCGGGACAGGGGGGCCTACGAGCAGTACGTC. It encodes CASSARDRGAYEQYV.

CDR3 sequence: CASSLQPTDTQYF. The CDR3, as DNA: TGCGCCAGCAGCCTACAGCCCACAGATACGCAGTATTTT. The chain recombines TRBV5-1 with TRBJ2-3; D is unclear. The germline CDR1 and CDR2 sequences are SGHRS and YFSETQ. The V and J ends lost 4 bases and 2 bases respectively, with 8 bases between them. This CDR3 comprises 13 residues.

In this sample, this clone turned up once. The rearrangement links TRBV19 to TRBJ1-3; D not resolved. This CDR3 is built from 18 residues. CDR1 LNHDA and CDR2 SQIVND come from the germline V gene (reference sequence). V was shortened by 3 bases and J by 0 bases, with 18 bases between the two germline ends. Written as DNA, the CDR3 is TGTGCCAGTAGTATTAGATTTGGGCTCATAGACTCTGGAAACACCATATATTTT. Translated, it gives CASSIRFGLIDSGNTIYF. Drawing the rest from reference TRBV19 and TRBJ1-3, the complete variable domain is DGGITQSPKYLFRKEGQNVTLSCEQNLNHDAMYWYRQDPGQGLRLIYYSQIVNDFQKGDIAEGYSVSREKKESFPLTVTSAQKNPTAFYLCASSIRFGLIDSGNTIYFGEGSWLTVV.

This sequence joins TRBV18 and TRBJ1-2; D is unclear. Germline lookup yields CDR1 KGHSH and CDR2 LQKENI. This CDR3 is built from 12 residues. Trimming took off 6 bases at V and 4 bases at J, with 9 bases between the two ends. The CDR3 bases are TGTGCCAGCTCGGGCCCCCTCTATGGCTACACCTTC. Residues: CASSGPLYGYTF.

This clone was detected a few times. The chain joins TRBV13 to TRBJ2-1; 10 nucleotides agree with TRBD1. Trimming took 5 bases from V and 6 from J; bases not matched to a gene: 7. The germline V gene encodes CDR1 PRHDT and CDR2 FYEKMQ (reference sequence). The CDR3 extends over 15 amino acids. As DNA, the CDR3 is TGTGCCAGCAGCCCGGACAGGGGGACAATCAATGAGCAGTTCTTC. This codes for CASSPDRGTINEQFF.

The J gene is TRBJ2-3, the V gene TRBV6-1; D remains ambiguous. V lost 0 bases to trimming and J lost 0 bases, with 16 bases between them. Germline assignment: CDR1 MNHNS and CDR2 SASEGT. The CDR3 has 18 residues. The CDR3 DNA reads as TGTGCCAGCAGTGAAGCGACGCCAGGTTCTTCTAGCACAGATACGCAGTATTTT. Protein: CASSEATPGSSSTDTQYF.

V and J are TRBV29-1 and TRBJ1-1; a weak D match, TRBD1 (6 bases). Trimming removed 6 bases from V and 4 bases from J, with 15 bases in between. There are 13 residues in the CDR3. Germline V lookup: CDR1 SQVTM, CDR2 ANQGSEA. CDR3 bases: TGCAGCGTCCGAGGACAGCTGATCACTGAAGCTTTCTTT. This codes for CSVRGQLITEAFF.

The rearrangement uses TRBV5-6 and TRBJ1-2; D is ambiguous. With 5 bases removed from V and 5 bases from J, the gap between germline ends came to 13 bases. The CDR3 loop spans 13 amino acids. Germline V CDR1 and CDR2: SGHDT, YYEEEE. CDR3 residues: CASRLLITYGYTF. CDR3 bases: TGTGCCAGCAGGTTGTTAATTACTTATGGCTACACCTTC.

The J gene is TRBJ1-1, the V gene TRBV27; no clear D gene. V lost 3 bases and J 5 bases, leaving 10 bases between the germline ends. The CDR3 has 13 residues. CDR1 MNHEY and CDR2 SMNVEV come from the germline V gene (reference sequence). The CDR3 loop reads CASSFSSGTEAFF. CDR3 nucleotide sequence: TGTGCCAGCAGTTTTAGCTCCGGGACTGAAGCTTTCTTT.

The V call is TRBV2, the J call TRBJ2-2, with D possibly TRBD1 on 5 matching bases. Germline V lookup: CDR1 SNHLY, CDR2 FYNNEI. Deletions cut 7 bases from V and 6 bases from J, with 15 bases between. This CDR3 region has 14 residues. CDR3 amino acids: CASKGRGVSGELFF. In DNA, the CDR3 is TGTGCCAGCAAAGGAAGGGGTGTGTCCGGGGAGCTGTTTTTT.

The chain carries TRBV5-1 and TRBJ2-1, with D perhaps matching TRBD1 (5 bases). Trimming left V 0 bases short and J 0 bases short, with 13 bases between. From germline, CDR1 is SGHRS and CDR2 YFSETQ. CDR3 length: 17 residues. CDR3 coding DNA: TGCGCCAGCAGCTTGGTGCTGACAGCTAGCTCCTACAATGAGCAGTTCTTC. This translates into CASSLVLTASSYNEQFF.

This chain links TRBV5-1 with TRBJ1-6, with 8 bases lining up with TRBD1. With 4 bases clipped from V and 3 bases from J, the junction kept 9 bases outside the gene matches. The CDR3 sequence is 17 residues long. CDR1 is SGHRS, CDR2 YFSETQ, per germline. The CDR3 DNA follows: TGCGCCAGCAGCACCCTGGGACAGGCAAGCTATAATTCACCCCTCCACTTT. As protein: CASSTLGQASYNSPLHF.

This clone was seen more than once but under ten times. The V gene is TRBV4-2, the J gene TRBJ1-5, with no clear D. Trimming cost V 3 bases and J 0 bases, with 9 bases left between them. Per germline, CDR1 LGHNA and CDR2 YNFKEQ. This CDR3 is built from 15 residues. CDR3 bases: TGTGCCAGCAGCCAGTACACCGATAGCAATCAGCCCCAGCATTTT. Its translation: CASSQYTDSNQPQHF.

The chain uses TRBV19 and TRBJ2-6, with a possible D match to TRBD1 (5 bases). The V and J ends lost 5 bases and 0 bases respectively, with 17 bases between them. There are 18 residues in the CDR3. Per the germline V gene, CDR1 is LNHDA and CDR2 is SQIVND (reference sequence). CDR3 protein: CASSPGVRVSSGANVLTF. Written as DNA, the CDR3 is TGTGCCAGTAGTCCTGGGGTCAGGGTCTCCTCTGGGGCCAACGTCCTGACTTTC. Full variable domain (outside the CDR3, taken from reference TRBV19 and TRBJ2-6): DGGITQSPKYLFRKEGQNVTLSCEQNLNHDAMYWYRQDPGQGLRLIYYSQIVNDFQKGDIAEGYSVSREKKESFPLTVTSAQKNPTAFYLCASSPGVRVSSGANVLTFGAGSRLTVL.

This chain uses TRBV11-2 with TRBJ1-5; unclear D gene. The ends were cut back, 5 bases at V and 5 bases at J, with 13 bases in the middle. Germline V gene sequence: CDR1 SGHAT, CDR2 FQNNGV. The CDR3 is made up of 14 amino acids. CDR3 coding DNA: TGTGCCAGCAGCGTTCGGGGAATCCATCAGCCCCAGCATTTT. Its protein product is CASSVRGIHQPQHF.

V is TRBV4-2 and J is TRBJ1-4, with 7 bases matching TRBD1. Germline CDR1 LGHNA, CDR2 YNFKEQ. The CDR3 is 17 residues long. V was pared by 2 bases and J by 5 bases, with 11 bases of the junction left unmatched. The DNA for the CDR3 is TGTGCCAGCAGCCAAAATTATGTCGGACAGGTAAATGAAAAACTGTTTTTT. Protein product: CASSQNYVGQVNEKLFF.